These T cell receptor beta chains were read from a single sample in a study of blood T cell repertoires in COVID-19. Produced via immunoSEQ multiplex PCR; TCRdb's table is partial and in-frame only. Of 90,000 to 120,000 clones listed, roughly 88% are singletons. The sequenced sample consisted of peripheral blood. Receptors originate from a man aged 50 to 59 with active or convalescent COVID-19. CDR3s include the opening cysteine and the closing phenylalanine or tryptophan.

>17|TRBJ2-7|TRBV10-3
CATRPINLGPGGNEQYF
>13|TRBJ1-2|TRBV24-1
CATSVRTGDGYTF
>17|TRBJ2-3|TRBV28
CASSLAPGGMRTDTQYF
>15|TRBJ2-7|TRBV27
CASSRTGQGAYEQYF
>16|TRBJ1-4|TRBV15
CATRDHREPASEKLFF
>14|TRBJ2-7|TRBV29-1
CSAMVGQGIYEQYF
>16|TRBJ1-6|TRBV27
CASRKLRDSPNSPLHF
>14|TRBJ1-4|TRBV6-5
CASSKTGGREKLFF
>13|TRBJ2-1|TRBV4-3
CASSQEAGGEQFF
>15|TRBJ2-2|TRBV28
CASSSRLVPPGELFF
>16|TRBJ2-3|TRBV4-3
CASSQDYRGLTDTQYF
>14|TRBJ1-4|TRBV6-4
CARANRGQNEKLFF
>14|TRBJ1-1|TRBV1
CTSDLQGQRTEAFF
>16|TRBJ2-7|TRBV7-2
CASSLVRGDFSYEQYF
>13|TRBJ2-7|TRBV6-6
CASSPDSSYEQYF
>14|TRBJ1-5|TRBV27
CASSKEWQNQPQHF
>16|TRBJ2-3|TRBV19
CASENSGTGGTDTQYF
>15|TRBJ2-7|TRBV6-5
CASSRDRSSSYEQYF
>12|TRBJ1-2|TRBV19
CASSISGGGYTF
>14|TRBJ1-1|TRBV9
CASSVEGISTEAFF
>15|TRBJ2-1|TRBV7-2
CASSPSASGLNEQFF
>14|TRBJ2-1|TRBV6-5
CASNREFTYNEQFF
>17|TRBJ2-1|TRBV19
CASSHLRGHTSDNEQFF
>15|TRBJ2-3|TRBV5-1
CASSFLGYSTDTQYF
>17|TRBJ2-2|TRBV5-8
CASSLLAGGPGTGELFF
>15|TRBJ1-3|TRBV6-5
CASRLTGTAGNTIYF
>14|TRBJ2-5|TRBV19
CASSLAGGGETQYF
>17|TRBJ2-5|TRBV10-2
CASSEGTGGPGVETQYF
>12|TRBJ1-1|TRBV7-9
CAGSSGGTEAFF
>14|TRBJ2-7|TRBV18
CASSTGTGPYEQYF
>16|TRBJ2-2|TRBV18
CASSETSGRSAGELFF
>15|TRBJ2-2|TRBV4-1
CASSRDRENTGELFF
>17|TRBJ2-7|TRBV28
CASIHGGTSGRDYEQYF
>15|TRBJ2-1|TRBV28
CASRPGLAGHNEQFF
>14|TRBJ2-2|TRBV2
CASRRDLDTGELFF
>14|TRBJ1-5|TRBV6-5
CASSYSKGNQPQHF
>16|TRBJ2-5|TRBV7-2
CASSGRPGLAEETQYF
>15|TRBJ2-7|TRBV13
CASSLRTGGPYEQYF
>15|TRBJ1-2|TRBV2
CASSELSGGGYGYTF
>12|TRBJ1-6|TRBV12-3/TRBV12-4
CASSTVPSPLHF
>17|TRBJ2-2|TRBV7-6
CASSLGGLSERTGELFF
>11|TRBJ1-4|TRBV2
CASGPNEKLFF
>14|TRBJ1-1|TRBV6-1
CASSEYSKNTEAFF
>17|TRBJ1-4|TRBV4-1
CASSQGPMTRKNEKLFF
>17|TRBJ2-3|TRBV5-1
CASSLASGVRGGEAQYF
>15|TRBJ2-5|TRBV10-3
CAIRGTSGTLETQYF
>15|TRBJ2-2|TRBV6-4
CASSDGGGSTGELFF
>15|TRBJ2-4|TRBV13
CASSLSGGEWNIQYF
>12|TRBJ2-7|TRBV10-3
CAISGDSYEQYF
>18|TRBJ1-5|TRBV13
CASSLGGGRPGGNQPQHF
>16|TRBJ2-2|TRBV14
CASSQTSSGRTGELFF
>14|TRBJ1-2|TRBV5-4
CASSKGQGSYGYTF
>18|TRBJ2-4|TRBV3-1/TRBV3-2
CASSLLAGGRLAKNIQYF